This is a list of T cell receptor beta chains from one sample in a study of blood T cells in healthy people across ages. From the 5' RACE reads, TCRdb called clonotypes with MiXCR, one entry per CDR3 protein. This table holds 890,000 or so distinct CDR3 sequences, around 68% found once. Sequencing was performed on blood. These receptors all stem from a man aged 25 to 45 in good health. The CDR3 runs from the conserved cysteine through the conserved F or W. The D gene is left open where the match is weak. Rows may omit the clone size; those that give it use once, few, many or a size class.

D gene	clone size	V gene	J gene	CDR3 DNA	CDR3 protein
NA	NA	TRBV4-3	TRBJ2-7	TGCGCCAGCAGCCAAGCCCTACCCCTGACAATTTCCTACGAGCAGTACTTC	CASSQALPLTISYEQYF
NA	NA	TRBV15	TRBJ2-5	TGTGCCACCAGCAGCGAAAGTGGGGGGGCTGAGACCCAGTACTTC	CATSSESGGAETQYF
NA	NA	TRBV9	TRBJ2-1	TGTGCCAGCAGCCCTAGTCCCATCAATGAGCAGTTCTTC	CASSPSPINEQFF
NA	once	TRBV28	TRBJ2-7	TGTGCCAGCAGTTTGCAGGAGGCCCGTCCCTACGAGCAGTACTTC	CASSLQEARPYEQYF
NA	NA	TRBV6-5	TRBJ2-5	TGTGCCAGCAGTTACTCGAAAACTGATTCCGGCGGAGAGACCCAGTACTTC	CASSYSKTDSGGETQYF
TRBD2	NA	TRBV28	TRBJ2-7	TGTGCCAGCAGTCCCACCTATGGGGGGAGGGCCTACGAGCAGTACTTC	CASSPTYGGRAYEQYF
NA	NA	TRBV7-9	TRBJ2-5	TGTGCCAGCAGCTTTGAAATTGAAGAGACCCAGTACTTC	CASSFEIEETQYF
NA	few	TRBV5-1	TRBJ2-1	TGCGCCAGCAGCTTACTGGACTCCCCGGGGGACAATGAGCAGTTCTTC	CASSLLDSPGDNEQFF
NA	NA	TRBV7-3	TRBJ2-2	TGTGCCAGCAGACCAAGGATGCGGGAGCTGTTTTTT	CASRPRMRELFF
NA	NA	TRBV27	TRBJ1-2	TGTGCCAGCAGAACCGGTCTGAGTGGCTACACCTTC	CASRTGLSGYTF
NA	NA	TRBV7-9	TRBJ2-1	TGTGCCAGCACCTTTACGGGGGCGTGGTATGGCAATGAGCAGTTCTTC	CASTFTGAWYGNEQFF
NA	NA	TRBV9	TRBJ1-1	TGTGCCAGCAGCGTAGACAGGGCAAGTGAAGCTTTCTTT	CASSVDRASEAFF
TRBD2	NA	TRBV14	TRBJ2-1	TGTGCCAGCAGCCATAGCGGGGGGGCGTATGAGCAGTTCTTC	CASSHSGGAYEQFF
NA	many	TRBV4-3	TRBJ2-3	TGTGCCAGCAGTCCACGAGAGACAGATACGCAGTATTTT	CASSPRETDTQYF
NA	NA	TRBV7-2	TRBJ2-5	TGTGCCAGCAGCCCCGAGGGTACAGGCGACCAGTACTTC	CASSPEGTGDQYF
NA	NA	TRBV12-3/TRBV12-4	TRBJ1-3	TGTGCCAGCAGTTATGTCGGCAGCCTCTCTGGAAACACCATATATTTT	CASSYVGSLSGNTIYF
NA	few	TRBV15	TRBJ2-1	TGTGCCACCAGCATGGCCAGGTTGGATGAGCAGTTCTTC	CATSMARLDEQFF
TRBD1	once	TRBV7-3	TRBJ2-7	TGTGCCAGCAGCACCCGGGACAGTGGCTACGAGCAGTACTTC	CASSTRDSGYEQYF
TRBD1	NA	TRBV6-2/TRBV6-3	TRBJ1-5	TGTGCCAGCAGTTGGACAGGGAACGCCAATCAGCCCCAGCATTTT	CASSWTGNANQPQHF
NA	NA	TRBV20-1	TRBJ1-4	TGCAGTGCTCGCCCGGTAGGCCCGGAAAAACTGTTTTTT	CSARPVGPEKLFF
TRBD1	NA	TRBV12-3/TRBV12-4	TRBJ2-7	TGTGCCAGCAGTTTATTACCCGACAGGGCGTACGAGCAGTACTTC	CASSLLPDRAYEQYF
TRBD2	once	TRBV29-1	TRBJ2-1	TGCAGTGTTGGCGGGACTAGGAACAATGAGCAGTTCTTC	CSVGGTRNNEQFF
NA	NA	TRBV25-1	TRBJ2-7	TGTGCCAGCAGAAGGCCCCTATTGTGGCTCTACGAGCAGTACTTC	CASRRPLLWLYEQYF
NA	NA	TRBV7-2	TRBJ2-5	TGTGCCAGCAGCTTATTGGTAGCGGTACAAGAGACCCAGTACTTC	CASSLLVAVQETQYF
NA	NA	TRBV20-1	TRBJ1-6	TGCAGTGCTCTGACGGGGGGTAATTCACCCCTCCACTTT	CSALTGGNSPLHF
NA	NA	TRBV4-3	TRBJ2-1	TGCGCCAGCAGCCAAGGACTCCGGGACATAGGATACAATGAGCAGTTCTTC	CASSQGLRDIGYNEQFF
TRBD1	few	TRBV6-1	TRBJ2-5	TGTGCCAGCAGTGAATTGGACAGGGCTAGAGAGACCCAGTACTTC	CASSELDRARETQYF
NA	few	TRBV27	TRBJ2-3	TGTGCCAGCAGTTTATTACCCTACACAGATACGCAGTATTTT	CASSLLPYTDTQYF
NA	few	TRBV10-1	TRBJ2-5	TGCGCCAGCAGTGAACAGGGTGGTCTTCAAGAGACCCAGTACTTC	CASSEQGGLQETQYF
NA	NA	TRBV10-3	TRBJ2-5	TGTGCCATCAGTGCCGGCAGAGAAGAGACCCAGTACTTC	CAISAGREETQYF
TRBD1	NA	TRBV12-3/TRBV12-4	TRBJ2-5	TGTGCCAGCAGCGGACCCGAGACAGGGGACCAAGAGACCCAGTACTTC	CASSGPETGDQETQYF
TRBD1	NA	TRBV9	TRBJ2-7	TGTGCCAGCAGCGTAGACCCGGGGACAGGGCCCTACGAGCAGTACTTC	CASSVDPGTGPYEQYF
NA	NA	TRBV7-2	TRBJ1-6	TGTGCCAGCAGCTTACTCGGCAGGGTGGGTTCACCCCTCCACTTT	CASSLLGRVGSPLHF
TRBD1	NA	TRBV7-9	TRBJ1-4	TGTGCCAGCAGCGAATCAGAGGACAGGAGAAAACTGTTTTTT	CASSESEDRRKLFF
NA	NA	TRBV24-1	TRBJ2-7	TGTGCCACCGAGTCCGATTCCCACGAGCAGTACTTC	CATESDSHEQYF
NA	NA	TRBV4-3	TRBJ2-1	TGCGCCAGCAGCCAAGCTCGCGACTGGAATTACAATGAGCAGTTCTTC	CASSQARDWNYNEQFF
TRBD2	NA	TRBV6-2/TRBV6-3	TRBJ2-3	TGTGCCAGCAGTTACGAGCGGGGGGCAGATACGCAGTATTTT	CASSYERGADTQYF
TRBD1	NA	TRBV5-6	TRBJ2-7	TGTGCCAGCAGCTTGATGACAGGGGGCTACGAGCAGTACTTC	CASSLMTGGYEQYF
NA	few	TRBV6-1	TRBJ2-6	TGTGCCAGCAGTGAAGCGGGGCGCTCTGGGGCCAACGTCCTGACTTTC	CASSEAGRSGANVLTF
NA	NA	TRBV20-1	TRBJ2-1	TGCAGTGCTAGTGACGGGCTAACCTACAATGAGCAGTTCTTC	CSASDGLTYNEQFF